This T cell receptor (beta chain) was sequenced in a study of CD8 T cells in Susac syndrome. Study-level results: In total CD8+ repertoires, around 15 Susac-specific public clones were detected, and CD8+ TEMRA repertoires contained a few.

V lost 2 bases and J 2 bases, leaving 10 bases between the germline ends. The CDR3 has 16 residues. The V gene's germline CDR1 is MRHNA and CDR2 SNTAGT. cDNA came from about 0.51 to 1 ug RNA primed by random hexamers. TCRdb independently ran MiXCR on the immunoSEQ multiplex PCR reads; one entry per CDR3 protein. The data hold 100,000 to 150,000 distinct CDR3 sequences, with around 94% observed a single time. This clonotype was counted a single time. Antigen: not known. The origin of this receptor is a human donor with Susac syndrome. The chain recombines TRBV6-4 with TRBJ2-6; no clear D gene. Sequencing was carried out using CD8+ T cells from PBMCs. CDR3 sequence: CASSDKGFTGANVLTF. The CDR3 bases are TGTGCCAGCAGTGACAAAGGTTTTACTGGGGCCAACGTCCTGACTTTC.